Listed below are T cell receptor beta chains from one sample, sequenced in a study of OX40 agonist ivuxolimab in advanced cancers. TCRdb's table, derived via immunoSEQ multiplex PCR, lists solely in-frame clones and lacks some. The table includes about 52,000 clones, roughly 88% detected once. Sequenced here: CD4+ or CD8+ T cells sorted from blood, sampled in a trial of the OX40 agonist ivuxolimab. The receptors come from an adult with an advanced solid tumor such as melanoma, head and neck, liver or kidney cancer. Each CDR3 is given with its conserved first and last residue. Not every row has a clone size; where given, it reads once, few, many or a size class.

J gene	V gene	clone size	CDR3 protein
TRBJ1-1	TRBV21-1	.	CASSNIKLGLTEAFF
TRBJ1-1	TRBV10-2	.	CASRLTGATNTEAFF
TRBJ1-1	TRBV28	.	CASSFSAGTGNPEAFF
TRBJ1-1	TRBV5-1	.	CASSLGQGILTEAFF
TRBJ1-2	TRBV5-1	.	CASGDTLSWGYTF
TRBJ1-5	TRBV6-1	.	CASSGGVGGWGQPQHF
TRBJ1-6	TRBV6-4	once	CASSGQGGSPLHF
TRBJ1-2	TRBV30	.	CAWYDRVPYGYTF
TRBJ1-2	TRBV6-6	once	CASSYSGTEHGYTF
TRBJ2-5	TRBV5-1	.	CASSLEGRSRETQYF
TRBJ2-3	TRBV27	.	CASTLAGGTDTQYF
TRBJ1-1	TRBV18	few	CASSRDGSTEAFF
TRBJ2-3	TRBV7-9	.	CASSASGADTQYF
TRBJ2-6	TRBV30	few	CAWKHAGANVLTF
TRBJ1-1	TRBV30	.	CAWSVPGGWGNTEAFF
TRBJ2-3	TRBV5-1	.	CASSLDLAGGRSADTQYF
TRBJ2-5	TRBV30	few	CAWSPGIQETQYF
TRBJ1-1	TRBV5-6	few	CASSSIWTLNTEAFF
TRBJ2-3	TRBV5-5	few	CASRISTDTQYF
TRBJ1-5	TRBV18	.	CASSPPGQGGRSNQPQHF
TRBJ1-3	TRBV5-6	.	CASSLEDRPGNTIYF
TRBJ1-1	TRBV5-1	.	CASGPDRGETEAFF
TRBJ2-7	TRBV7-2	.	CASSLVLDSTYEQYF
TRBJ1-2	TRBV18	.	CASSPRQGSPGYTF
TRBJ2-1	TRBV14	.	CASSQDLGNLNEQFF
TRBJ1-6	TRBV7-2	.	CASSGAASPLHF
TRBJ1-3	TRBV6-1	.	CASRVQNSGNTIYF
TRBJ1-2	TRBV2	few	CASSEEKNGYTF
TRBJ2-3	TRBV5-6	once	CASSRDRENTDTQYF
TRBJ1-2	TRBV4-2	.	CASSQDIGEGYGYTF
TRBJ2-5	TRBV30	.	CAWKAGGQETQYF
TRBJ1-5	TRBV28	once	CASSTTGLGNQPQHF
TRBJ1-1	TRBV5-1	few	CASSSAQGDGEAFF
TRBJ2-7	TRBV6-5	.	CASSYDWRAYEQYF
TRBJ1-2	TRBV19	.	CASRDRGGYTF
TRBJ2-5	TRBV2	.	CASTALGQETQYF
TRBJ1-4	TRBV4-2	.	CASSQAEGASNEKLFF
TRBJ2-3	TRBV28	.	CASHLAGDTDTQYF
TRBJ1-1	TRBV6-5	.	CASSYSGGYTEAFF
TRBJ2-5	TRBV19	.	CASSGRVQETQYF
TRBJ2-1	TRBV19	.	CASSISGGRVNEQFF
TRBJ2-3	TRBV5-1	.	CASSLRGGGADTQYF
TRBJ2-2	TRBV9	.	CASSPRGAGGVPGELFF
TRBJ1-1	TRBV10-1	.	CASIDRGDTEAFF
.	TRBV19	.	CASSDSATAIYEQYF
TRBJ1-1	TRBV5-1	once	CASSRQGGVNTEAFF
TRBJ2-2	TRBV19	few	CASSKWGQGGGELFF
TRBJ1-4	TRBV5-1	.	CASSLAGTVDEKLFF